A single T cell receptor (beta chain) is shown here with its context. Its antigen is currently unknown. Per sample, approximately 10^5 TCR templates underwent assay. The table came from immunoSEQ multiplex PCR; TCRdb's copy has only in-frame clones and leaves some out. The sample has 100,000 or so clones, roughly nine tenths seen once. The data are from a study of siplizumab effects on memory and regulatory T cells. Study-level findings and limits: Naive T cells apparently outstripped memory cells in diversity and seemed major alloresponse contributors. Assignment of a naive or memory phenotype failed for roughly 75-95% of the proliferating CD4+ or CD8+ clones. The average Treg-derived proportion among mappable alloreactive CD4+ clones was 68.8% with siplizumab versus about 27% in controls.

The CDR3 spans 16 residues. The V gene's germline CDR1 is MDHEN and CDR2 SYDVKM. Between the trimmed V and J ends, which lost 2 bases and 3 bases, there was a span of 17 bases. This TCR was recovered from a human donor in good health. V usage is TRBV28 and J usage is TRBJ2-7; no clear D gene. Sequenced sample: CD4+ T cells sorted from blood. In DNA form, the CDR3 reads TGTGCCAGCAGTTTAGTACTGTCTCCCTCTTACTACGAGCAGTACTTC. Translating it yields CASSLVLSPSYYEQYF. Filled out from reference TRBV28 and TRBJ2-7, the complete variable domain reads DVKVTQSSRYLVKRTGEKVFLECVQDMDHENMFWYRQDPGLGLRLIYFSYDVKMKEKGDIPEGYSVSREKKERFSLILESASTNQTSMYLCASSLVLSPSYYEQYFGPGTRLTVT.